The 24 T cell receptor beta chains below come from one sample, sequenced in a study of T cells after yellow fever vaccination. TCRdb used MiXCR to reprocess the 5' RACE reads, holding one entry per CDR3 protein. Among hundreds of thousands of distinct CDR3 sequences listed, 10% to 15% were seen once. This specimen consisted of PBMCs, obtained on the day of the yellow fever booster vaccination. These receptors all stem from a man aged 30 to 45 who received the YFV17D yellow fever vaccine.

The chain couples TRBV20-1 to TRBJ2-5; D is uncertain. With 3 bases removed from V and 2 bases from J, the gap between germline ends came to 13 bases. Germline CDR1 reads DFQATT; CDR2 reads SNEGSKA (reference sequence). There are 14 residues in the CDR3. CDR3 sequence reads: CSARVLTGQETQYF. For the CDR3, the DNA is TGCAGTGCTAGGGTGTTAACGGGTCAAGAGACCCAGTACTTC.

This clonotype has more than one count but fewer than ten. This chain connects TRBV18 to TRBJ2-5; D gene unclear. The CDR3 extends over 15 amino acids. CDR1 and CDR2 from the germline V gene are KGHSH and LQKENI. The V end lost 3 bases, the J end lost 3 bases, and 14 bases lay between the germline ends. The CDR3 reads CASSPSDGTEETQYF. The CDR3 DNA reads TGTGCCAGCTCACCCTCGGACGGTACCGAAGAGACCCAGTACTTC.

This clonotype was seen repeatedly, ten times or more. The chain couples TRBV20-1 to TRBJ2-1; TRBD2 is a possible D gene (6 bases). The CDR3 runs to 14 residues. Germline assignment: CDR1 DFQATT and CDR2 SNEGSKA (reference sequence). Trimming removed 7 bases at V and 9 bases at J, with 22 bases between. For the CDR3, the DNA is TGCAGTGTGTTGGCCCAAAGGTTGGGGGGTGAGCAGTTCTTC. Translation: CSVLAQRLGGEQFF.

The chain couples TRBV20-1 to TRBJ1-4; D possibly corresponds to TRBD1 (5 bases). The CDR3 contains 17 residues. Trimming shortened V by 6 bases and J by 7 bases, and 27 bases separated the two germline ends. Germline CDR1 DFQATT, CDR2 SNEGSKA (reference sequence). The CDR3 protein is CSAKVPGRTYNSEKLFF. For the CDR3, the DNA is TGCAGTGCAAAAGTTCCGGGACGGACCTATAATAGTGAAAAACTGTTTTTT.

The V gene is TRBV20-1, the J gene TRBJ1-5; D may be TRBD1 (5 bases). Germline CDR1 DFQATT, CDR2 SNEGSKA (reference sequence). V was trimmed by 0 bases and J by 3 bases, leaving 9 bases between them. This CDR3 has 14 amino acids. The CDR3 DNA follows: TGCAGTGCTAGAGATTCGACAGCCAATCAGCCCCAGCATTTT. Encoded protein: CSARDSTANQPQHF.

This chain uses TRBV11-2 with TRBJ2-2, with 11 bases identical to TRBD2. CDR1 is SGHAT, CDR2 FQNNGV, per germline. This CDR3 comprises 16 residues. V was clipped by 5 bases and J by 4 bases; unmatched bases: 6. The CDR3 sequence: CASSAGLAALTGELFF. In DNA, the CDR3 is TGTGCCAGCAGCGCGGGACTAGCGGCCCTCACCGGGGAGCTGTTTTTT.

This clonotype showed up many times. The rearrangement links TRBV25-1 to TRBJ2-3, with 9 nucleotides matching TRBD2. The CDR3 has 15 amino acids. The germline V gene has CDR1 MGHDK and CDR2 SYGVNS. V lost 3 bases and J lost 6; bases outside the gene matches: 7. The CDR3 DNA reads as TGTGCCAGCAGTGATTCGGGACTAGCAGGCGATACGCAGTATTTT. Protein sequence: CASSDSGLAGDTQYF.

This clonotype has a handful of counts. This sequence joins TRBV11-2 and TRBJ1-4; TRBD1 matches 9 bases. This CDR3 region has 14 residues. Germline V gene sequence: CDR1 SGHAT, CDR2 FQNNGV. Trimming at V came to 7 bases and at J to 5 bases, leaving 5 bases not matched to a gene. This CDR3 reads CASTRQGGNEKLFF. CDR3 sequence (DNA): TGTGCCAGCACCAGACAGGGGGGGAATGAAAAACTGTTTTTT.

V and J are TRBV12-3 or TRBV12-4 and TRBJ2-3, with TRBD2 matching over 10 bases. This CDR3 comprises 17 residues. The V segment lost 6 bases and the J segment 1 base; nucleotides outside the gene matches: 10. CDR3 nucleotide sequence: TGTGCCAGCAGACCGGCAACCGGGACTAGCGGCACAGATACGCAGTATTTT. Translated: CASRPATGTSGTDTQYF.

This clonotype showed up just a few times. V gene TRBV29-1 combines with J gene TRBJ2-1, with a tentative D call TRBD2 (5 bases). The CDR3 loop spans 11 amino acids. Germline CDR1 is SQVTM and CDR2 is ANQGSEA. V was shortened by 8 bases and J by 3 bases, with 8 bases between the two germline ends. In DNA, the CDR3 is TGCAGCCTTGGGAGCTACAATGAGCAGTTCTTC. Translated, it gives CSLGSYNEQFF.

This clonotype was counted a few times. The V and J genes are TRBV5-1 and TRBJ2-7, with a tentative D call TRBD2 (6 bases). The ends were cut back, 0 bases at V and 1 base at J, with 11 bases in the middle. This CDR3 is 15 amino acids long. The V gene's germline CDR1 is SGHRS and CDR2 YFSETQ. The CDR3 coding sequence is TGCGCCAGCAGCTTGGGTGTCGGGGGTTCCTACGAGCAGTACTTC. Residues: CASSLGVGGSYEQYF.

This clonotype occurred many times. The rearrangement joins TRBV5-1 to TRBJ2-3; tentatively, D is TRBD2 (6 bases). Trimming took off 0 bases at V and 4 bases at J, with 12 bases between the two ends. The CDR3 covers 15 residues. The germline gives CDR1 SGHRS, CDR2 YFSETQ. CDR3: CASSLVGRVADTQYF. The DNA for the CDR3 is TGCGCCAGCAGCTTGGTCGGGAGAGTCGCAGATACGCAGTATTTT. Full variable domain (remainder filled in from reference TRBV5-1 and TRBJ2-3): KAGVTQTPRYLIKTRGQQVTLSCSPISGHRSVSWYQQTPGQGLQFLFEYFSETQRNKGNFPGRFSGRQFSNSRSEMNVSTLELGDSALYLCASSLVGRVADTQYFGPGTRLTVL.

This clonotype was recorded a few times. The chain employs TRBV7-9 and TRBJ2-7; D ambiguous. Germline CDR1 and CDR2: SEHNR and FQNEAQ (reference sequence). This CDR3 is 15 amino acids long. Trimming pared 1 base from V and 5 bases from J, leaving 15 bases between. The CDR3 nucleotides read TGTGCCAGCAGCTTAGGATCTGGCAGAGTCCACGAGCAGTACTTC. Translated: CASSLGSGRVHEQYF.

The chain has TRBV12-3 or TRBV12-4 and TRBJ2-7; 12 positions match TRBD2. This CDR3 is built from 16 residues. The V segment lost 6 bases and the J segment 3 bases; nucleotides outside the gene matches: 9. CDR3 sequence (DNA): TGTGCCAGCAGGGGACTAGCGGGTCGACACTTCTACGAGCAGTACTTC. Encoded protein: CASRGLAGRHFYEQYF.

The chain recombines TRBV27 with TRBJ2-5; the match to TRBD2 covers 8 bases. The CDR3 extends over 16 amino acids. Germline CDR1 reads MNHEY; CDR2 reads SMNVEV (reference sequence). Trimming cost V 5 bases and J 2 bases; bases outside gene matches: 10. The CDR3 spells CASSRGGGGVQETQYF. The CDR3 DNA reads as TGTGCCAGCAGTCGGGGGGGAGGAGGCGTGCAAGAGACCCAGTACTTC.

This chain links TRBV20-1 with TRBJ2-1; the D gene is possibly TRBD2 (5 bases). Germline CDR1 reads DFQATT; CDR2 reads SNEGSKA (reference sequence). The CDR3 consists of 14 residues. With 1 base removed from V and 4 bases from J, the gap between germline ends came to 11 bases. CDR3 region: CSARASGLYNEQFF. CDR3 nucleotides: TGCAGTGCTAGAGCCTCAGGACTGTACAATGAGCAGTTCTTC.

In its sample, this clonotype was seen a few times. J is TRBJ2-3 and V is TRBV12-3 or TRBV12-4; 10 bases line up with TRBD2. The CDR3 loop spans 15 amino acids. Trimming removed 3 bases from V and 4 bases from J; junction bases left unmatched: 4. CDR3 in DNA: TGTGCCAGCAGTTTTAAAGCGGGAGGGCCAGATACGCAGTATTTT. As protein: CASSFKAGGPDTQYF.

This sequence joins TRBV28 and TRBJ1-2; a possible D gene is TRBD1 (5 bases). Germline CDR1 is MDHEN and CDR2 is SYDVKM. This CDR3 is built from 13 residues. The V gene lost 5 bases and the J gene lost 5 bases, with 12 bases spanning the gap. The DNA of the CDR3 is TGTGCCAGCAGTATAGACAGCTATTATGGCTACACCTTC. Translation gives CASSIDSYYGYTF.

V and J are TRBV11-2 and TRBJ2-5, with 11 bases matching TRBD1. This CDR3 is 16 amino acids long. Unmatched junction bases numbered 6, after V lost 4 bases and J lost 2 bases. Germline V gene lookup returns CDR1 SGHAT and CDR2 FQNNGV. The CDR3 DNA reads TGTGCCAGCAGCTCCCTCCGGGACAGGGGGCAAGAGACCCAGTACTTC. This encodes CASSSLRDRGQETQYF.

The chain employs TRBV4-3 and TRBJ2-1; D might be TRBD1 (5 bases). The CDR3 is made up of 13 amino acids. V was cut by 1 base and J by 12 bases, with 13 bases left in between. Germline V lookup: CDR1 LGHNA, CDR2 YSLEER. CDR3 loop: CASSQALYRGQFF. The DNA of the CDR3 is TGCGCCAGCAGCCAAGCCCTCTATAGGGGGCAGTTCTTC.

This clonotype has ten or more counts. The chain recombines TRBV10-3 with TRBJ2-3; 8 bases line up with TRBD2. Germline lookup yields CDR1 ENHRY and CDR2 SYGVKD. This CDR3 comprises 16 residues. Unmatched junction bases numbered 13, after V lost 7 bases and J lost 4 bases. The CDR3 coding sequence is TGTGCCATCATGGCGGGGGGCCAAAGGATCCCAGATACGCAGTATTTT. Protein sequence: CAIMAGGQRIPDTQYF.

The chain carries TRBV5-5 and TRBJ2-5; the D gene is possibly TRBD1 (5 bases). Germline CDR1 is SGHKS and CDR2 is YYEKEE (reference sequence). The V gene lost 4 bases and the J gene lost 1 base, with 14 bases spanning the gap. The CDR3 totals 15 residues. CDR3 sequence: CASSQHSDSQETQYF. The CDR3 region has the DNA TGTGCCAGCAGCCAGCACTCAGACAGCCAAGAGACCCAGTACTTC.

This chain links TRBV28 with TRBJ2-1; 8 nucleotides match TRBD1. The CDR3 loop spans 14 amino acids. Trimming removed 3 bases from V and 7 bases from J; junction bases left unmatched: 5. Germline V gene sequence: CDR1 MDHEN, CDR2 SYDVKM. In DNA form, the CDR3 reads TGTGCCAGCAGTTTTACAGGGGGAAGGAATGAGCAGTTCTTC. It codes for CASSFTGGRNEQFF.

The J gene is TRBJ2-4, the V gene TRBV7-8; the D is unclear. Trimming took 5 bases from V and 0 from J, leaving 11 bases between them. The V gene's germline CDR1 is SGHVS and CDR2 FQNEAQ. This CDR3 has 15 residues. This CDR3 reads CASSPSAVAKNIQYF. CDR3 in DNA: TGTGCCAGCAGCCCTAGTGCCGTAGCCAAAAACATTCAGTACTTC.